Below, one T cell receptor beta chain is given with its context. The data stem from a study of early T cells in non-severe SARS-CoV-2 infection. V lost 6 bases, J lost 1 base, and 10 bases lay in between. The germline CDR1 and CDR2 sequences are LNHDA and SQIVND (reference sequence). The CDR3 extends over 14 amino acids. TCRdb reanalysed the 5' RACE reads using MiXCR and keeps one entry per CDR3 protein. This table has approximately 65,000 distinct CDR3 sequences, more than 10% appearing once. Sample: whole blood. This receptor was identified in an adult who was a healthcare worker with PCR-confirmed SARS-CoV-2 infection or an uninfected control (not recorded which). This chain uses TRBV19 with TRBJ1-5; weak D call: TRBD1 (6 bases). The CDR3 nucleotides read TGTGCCAGTAGCAATGGGGGCAGCAATCAGCCCCAGCATTTT. Translation gives CASSNGGSNQPQHF.